Listed below are T cell receptor beta chains from one sample, sequenced in a study of blood T cell repertoires in COVID-19. The table came from immunoSEQ multiplex PCR; TCRdb's copy has only in-frame clones and leaves some out. The table lists a few hundred thousand clones, roughly 80% of them singletons, with roughly 1.3% in the top ten. What was sequenced was PBMCs or T cells enriched from blood (not recorded which). The receptor source for this set is a woman aged 40 to 50 with acute COVID-19. Both conserved end residues are part of each CDR3. The D gene is left open where the match is weak.

TRBD2 TRBJ2-3 TRBV3-1/TRBV3-2 CASSSGGGNTDTQYF
TRBD2 TRBJ2-7 TRBV5-1 CASSQAGGLSYEQYF
TRBD1 TRBJ2-1 TRBV19 CASSKGAPYNEQFF
TRBD1 TRBJ2-5 TRBV28 CASSAPGQGEETQYF
- TRBJ2-1 TRBV10-1 CASSGERGLESYNEQFF
- TRBJ1-5 TRBV19 CASRGRGEQPQHF
- TRBJ1-2 TRBV28 CASSSLHPGQSHGYTF
TRBD2 TRBJ2-5 TRBV19 CASIRGGQQTQYF
- TRBJ2-7 TRBV27 CASSWQAGSYEQYF
- TRBJ2-1 TRBV7-9 CASSPPLATYNEQFF
- TRBJ1-6 TRBV10-2 CASSDSRDNSPLHF
- TRBJ2-2 TRBV5-6 CASSYAGRLTGELFF
- TRBJ1-2 TRBV28 CASSLPGQLYGYTF
- TRBJ2-6 TRBV10-3 CAISEQGTGANVLTF
- TRBJ1-1 TRBV19 CASSIRGEAFF
- TRBJ2-7 TRBV18 CASSPTGKSSYEQYF
- TRBJ1-5 TRBV6-6 CASSYPSSRPQHF
TRBD2 TRBJ2-5 TRBV4-1 CASSHRAWTSGQERETQYF
TRBD1 TRBJ1-5 TRBV7-9 CASSLAVGGGDQPQHF
TRBD1 TRBJ1-4 TRBV30 CAGCGTGGEKLFF
- TRBJ2-1 TRBV5-1 CASTLQGQVYNEQFF
- TRBJ2-7 TRBV4-2 CASSHSGGDYEQYF
TRBD1 TRBJ1-5 TRBV24-1 CATSGGQGNNQPQHF
TRBD2 TRBJ2-1 TRBV29-1 CSGLLAGVRLSSYNEQFF
TRBD2 TRBJ2-1 TRBV5-4 CASSSINLAGDYNEQFF
- TRBJ2-3 TRBV25-1 CASIGRRLGDTQYF
- TRBJ1-4 TRBV18 CASSPGLTNEKLFF
- TRBJ2-2 TRBV30 CAWSSGVRNTGELFF
TRBD1 TRBJ2-1 TRBV28 CASSLVGGGEQFF
- TRBJ2-1 TRBV7-6 CASSLRGYNEQFF
- TRBJ1-5 TRBV6-5 CASSREGFNQPQHF
- TRBJ2-3 TRBV6-2/TRBV6-3 CASSYYNGITDTQYF
- TRBJ1-2 TRBV28 CASSSQGTDLYGYTF
- TRBJ2-7 TRBV4-2 CASSQVPNSYEQYF
TRBD1 TRBJ1-2 TRBV28 CASSLGVEGALDGYTF
- TRBJ1-2 TRBV5-1 CASSLGARGNYGYTF
TRBD1 TRBJ1-2 TRBV6-5 CASRDTGTVNGYTF
TRBD2 TRBJ2-2 TRBV11-2 CASSLVAGDTGELFF
TRBD2 TRBJ2-5 TRBV5-1 CASSIRLAGGQETQYF
TRBD2 TRBJ2-7 TRBV7-9 CASRRSSGGAAQYF
TRBD2 TRBJ2-1 TRBV7-9 CASSFPGTSQIEQFF